The text below deals with one T cell receptor beta chain. Antigen specificity is unknown. Unmatched junction bases numbered 2, after V lost 8 bases and J lost 4 bases. The length of the CDR3 is 13 residues. Germline V gene data show CDR1 as KGHSH and CDR2 as LQKENI. Some clones are missing from TCRdb's copy, which holds only in-frame ones; the method was immunoSEQ multiplex PCR. Among just under 80,000 clones, 92% were seen once, and the ten largest hold around 4.5%. The data belong to a study of T cell responses to AZD1222 COVID-19 vaccine. Study results and caveats: Spike-specific TCR breadth and depth rose after two AZD1222 doses.

The clonotype comes from an adult who received the AZD1222 COVID-19 vaccine. The sequenced sample was peripheral blood, obtained 28 days after the second AZD1222 dose. The gene calls are TRBV18 and TRBJ2-5; TRBD1 agrees at 12 bases. The chain's CDR3 is CASRDRGRETQYF. The CDR3 nucleotides are TGTGCCAGCCGGGACAGGGGGCGAGAGACCCAGTACTTC.